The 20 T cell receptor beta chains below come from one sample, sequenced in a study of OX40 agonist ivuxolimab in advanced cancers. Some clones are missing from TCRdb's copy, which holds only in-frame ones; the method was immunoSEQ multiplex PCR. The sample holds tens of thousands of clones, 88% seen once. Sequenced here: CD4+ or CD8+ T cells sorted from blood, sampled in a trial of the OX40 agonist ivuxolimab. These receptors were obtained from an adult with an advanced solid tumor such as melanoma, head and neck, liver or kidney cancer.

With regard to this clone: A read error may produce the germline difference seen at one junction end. The CDR3 nucleotides read TGTGCCAGCAGTTTTATTGCGACTGGACACTCAGACTTC. Protein sequence: CASSFIATGHSDF. The chain joins TRBV6-5 to TRBJ2-7; a possible D gene is TRBD1 (5 bases). Germline V gene sequence: CDR1 MNHEY, CDR2 SVGAGI. CDR3 length equals 13 residues.

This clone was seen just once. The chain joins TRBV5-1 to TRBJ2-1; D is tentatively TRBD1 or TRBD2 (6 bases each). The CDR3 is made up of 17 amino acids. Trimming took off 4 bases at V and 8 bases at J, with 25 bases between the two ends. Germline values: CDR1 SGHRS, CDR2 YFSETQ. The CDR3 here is CASSPGAFKTRSHEQFF. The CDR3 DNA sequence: TGCGCCAGCAGCCCGGGGGCCTTCAAAACTAGGTCCCATGAGCAGTTCTTC.

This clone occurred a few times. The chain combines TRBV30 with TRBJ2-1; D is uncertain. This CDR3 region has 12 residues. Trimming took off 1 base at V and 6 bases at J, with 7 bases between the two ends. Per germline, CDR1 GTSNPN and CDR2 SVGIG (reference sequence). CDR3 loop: CAWSGTTNEQFF. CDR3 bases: TGTGCCTGGAGTGGGACCACCAATGAGCAGTTCTTC.

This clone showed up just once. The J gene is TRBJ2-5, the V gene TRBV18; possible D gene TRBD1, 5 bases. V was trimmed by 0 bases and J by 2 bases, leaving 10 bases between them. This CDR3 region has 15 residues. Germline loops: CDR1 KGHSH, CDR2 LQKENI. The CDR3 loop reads CASSPPSTAQETQYF. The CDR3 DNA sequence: TGTGCCAGCTCACCACCTTCGACAGCGCAAGAGACCCAGTACTTC.

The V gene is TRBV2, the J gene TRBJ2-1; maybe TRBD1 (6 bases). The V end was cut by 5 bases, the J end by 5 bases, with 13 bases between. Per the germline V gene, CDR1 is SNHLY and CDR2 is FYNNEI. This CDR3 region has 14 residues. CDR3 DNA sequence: TGTGCCAGCAGTTCCGGACAGACAAACAATGAGCAGTTCTTC. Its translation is CASSSGQTNNEQFF.

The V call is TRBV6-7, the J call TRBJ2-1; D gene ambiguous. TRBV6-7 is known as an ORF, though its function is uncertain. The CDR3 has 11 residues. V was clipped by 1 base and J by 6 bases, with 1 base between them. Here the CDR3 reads CASSYFNEQFF. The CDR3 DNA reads TGTGCCAGCAGTTACTTCAATGAGCAGTTCTTC.

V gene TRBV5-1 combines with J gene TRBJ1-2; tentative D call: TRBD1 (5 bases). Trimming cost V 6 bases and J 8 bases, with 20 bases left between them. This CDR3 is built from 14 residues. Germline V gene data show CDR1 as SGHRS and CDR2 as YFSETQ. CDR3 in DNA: TGCGCCAGCACCTATCAGGCTGGGACTGACGGCTACACCTTC. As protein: CASTYQAGTDGYTF.

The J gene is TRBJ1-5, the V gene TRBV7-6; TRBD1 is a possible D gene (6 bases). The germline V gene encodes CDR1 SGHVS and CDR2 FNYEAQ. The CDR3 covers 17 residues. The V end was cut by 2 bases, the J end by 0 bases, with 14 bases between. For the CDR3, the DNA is TGTGCCAGCAGCTTATATGGGGGCCCGTATAGCAATCAGCCCCAGCATTTT. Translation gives CASSLYGGPYSNQPQHF. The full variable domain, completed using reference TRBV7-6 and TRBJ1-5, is GAGVSQSPRYKVTKRGQDVALRCDPISGHVSLYWYRQALGQGPEFLTYFNYEAQQDKSGLPNDRFSAERPEGSISTLTIQRTEQRDSAMYRCASSLYGGPYSNQPQHFGDGTRLSIL.

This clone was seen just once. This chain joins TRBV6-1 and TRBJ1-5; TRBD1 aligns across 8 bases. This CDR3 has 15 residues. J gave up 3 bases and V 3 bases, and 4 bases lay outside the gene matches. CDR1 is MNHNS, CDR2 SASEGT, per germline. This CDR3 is CASSDQDRANQPQHF. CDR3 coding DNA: TGTGCCAGCAGTGATCAGGACAGGGCCAATCAGCCCCAGCATTTT.

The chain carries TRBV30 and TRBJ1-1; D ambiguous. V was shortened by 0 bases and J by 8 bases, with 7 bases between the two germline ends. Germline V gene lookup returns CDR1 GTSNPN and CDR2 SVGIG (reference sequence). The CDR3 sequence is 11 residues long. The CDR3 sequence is CAWSVTPEAFF. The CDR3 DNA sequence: TGTGCCTGGAGTGTGACACCAGAAGCTTTCTTT.

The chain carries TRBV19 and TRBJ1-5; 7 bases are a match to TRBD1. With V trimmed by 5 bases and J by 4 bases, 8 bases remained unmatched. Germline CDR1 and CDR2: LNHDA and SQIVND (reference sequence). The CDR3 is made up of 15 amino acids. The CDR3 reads CASSGQDLWNQPQHF. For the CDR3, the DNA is TGTGCCAGTAGTGGACAGGACCTCTGGAATCAGCCCCAGCATTTT.

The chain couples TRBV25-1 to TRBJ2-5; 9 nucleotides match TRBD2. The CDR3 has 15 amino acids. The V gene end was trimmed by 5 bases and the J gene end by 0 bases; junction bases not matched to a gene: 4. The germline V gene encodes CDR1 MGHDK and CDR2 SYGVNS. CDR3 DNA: TGTGCCAGCAGTAGGGCGGGGGGGTACCAAGAGACCCAGTACTTC. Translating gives CASSRAGGYQETQYF.

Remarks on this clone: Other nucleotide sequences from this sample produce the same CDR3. The DNA for the CDR3 is TGTGCCAGCTCGCCCAGCACAGATACGCAGTATTTT. This translates into CASSPSTDTQYF. The rearrangement uses TRBV18 and TRBJ2-3; D ambiguous. The V end was cut by 6 bases, the J end by 0 bases, with 4 bases between. The germline CDR1 and CDR2 sequences are KGHSH and LQKENI. The CDR3 totals 12 residues.

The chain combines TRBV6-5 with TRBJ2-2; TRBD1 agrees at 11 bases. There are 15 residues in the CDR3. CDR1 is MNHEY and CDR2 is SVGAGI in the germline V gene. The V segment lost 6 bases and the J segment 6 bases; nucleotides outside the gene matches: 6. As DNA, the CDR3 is TGTGCCAGCAGACCCGGACAGGGGGCGGCCGGGGAGCTGTTTTTT. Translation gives CASRPGQGAAGELFF.

CDR3 DNA sequence: TGCGCCGCCGGTATCCGGCAGCCCCAGCATTTT. Translated, it gives CAAGIRQPQHF. This chain joins TRBV10-1 and TRBJ1-5; D gene uncertain. The CDR3 runs 11 residues. Germline CDR1 WNHNN, CDR2 SYGVQD (reference sequence). Trimming shortened V by 11 bases and J by 7 bases, and 12 bases separated the two germline ends.

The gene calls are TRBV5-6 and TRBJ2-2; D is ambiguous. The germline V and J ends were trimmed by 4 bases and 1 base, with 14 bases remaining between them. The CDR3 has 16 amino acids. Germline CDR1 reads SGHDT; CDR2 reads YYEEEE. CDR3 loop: CASSGYINMNTGELFF. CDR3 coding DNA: TGTGCCAGCAGCGGATATATAAACATGAACACCGGGGAGCTGTTTTTT.

The CDR3 loop is CASSTQGGAYNEQFF. The CDR3 nucleotides read TGTGCCAGCAGTACCCAGGGGGGGGCCTACAATGAGCAGTTCTTC. The chain combines TRBV6-1 with TRBJ2-1, with D perhaps given as TRBD1 or TRBD2 (7 bases each). Trimming cost V 5 bases and J 2 bases, with 13 bases left between them. This CDR3 has 15 residues. Germline V gives CDR1 MNHNS, CDR2 SASEGT.

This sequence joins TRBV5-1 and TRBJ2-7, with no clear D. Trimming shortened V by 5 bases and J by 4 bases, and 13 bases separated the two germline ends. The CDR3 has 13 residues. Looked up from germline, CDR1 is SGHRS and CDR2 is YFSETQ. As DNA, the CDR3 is TGCGCCAGCAGGGCCGCCACGCAATACGAGCAGTACTTC. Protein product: CASRAATQYEQYF.

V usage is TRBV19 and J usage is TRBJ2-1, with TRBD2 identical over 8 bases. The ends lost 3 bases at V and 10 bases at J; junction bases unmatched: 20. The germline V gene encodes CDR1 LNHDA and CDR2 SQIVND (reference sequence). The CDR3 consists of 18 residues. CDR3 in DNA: TGTGCCAGTAGTATGAGCGGTGGAATTGGACTAGCCTCCGTGGAGCAGTTCTTC. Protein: CASSMSGGIGLASVEQFF.

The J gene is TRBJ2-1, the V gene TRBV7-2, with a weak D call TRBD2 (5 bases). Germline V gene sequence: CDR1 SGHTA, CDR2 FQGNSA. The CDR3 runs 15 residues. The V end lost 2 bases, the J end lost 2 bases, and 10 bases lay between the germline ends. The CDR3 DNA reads TGTGCCAGCAGCTTATCCGGGGTCACCTACAATGAGCAGTTCTTC. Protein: CASSLSGVTYNEQFF.